The 13 T cell receptor beta chains given below trace back to one sample, sequenced in a study of blood T cell repertoires in COVID-19. Produced via immunoSEQ multiplex PCR; TCRdb's table is partial and in-frame only. The sample records fewer than 400,000 clones, roughly 88% being singletons. Specimen: PBMCs or T cells enriched from blood (not recorded which). Every receptor here comes from a man aged 25 to 40 who had recovered from COVID-19.

This chain connects TRBV6-1 to TRBJ1-6; no definite D call. V lost 0 bases, J lost 9 bases, and 12 bases lay in between. This CDR3 is 15 amino acids long. Germline V gene lookup returns CDR1 MNHNS and CDR2 SASEGT. The CDR3 bases are TGTGCCAGCAGTGAAGCCGGGATAAGTACTTCACCCCTCCACTTT. Translated: CASSEAGISTSPLHF.

The V gene is TRBV19, the J gene TRBJ1-2; 9 bases line up with TRBD1. There are 18 residues in the CDR3. J gave up 1 base and V 5 bases, and 14 bases lay outside the gene matches. Looked up from germline, CDR1 is LNHDA and CDR2 is SQIVND (reference sequence). This CDR3 is CASSSDRTGDFFNYGYTF. CDR3 sequence (DNA): TGTGCCAGTAGTTCGGATCGGACAGGGGACTTTTTTAACTATGGCTACACCTTC.

J is TRBJ2-7 and V is TRBV18; TRBD1 matches at 10 bases. V gave up 0 bases and J gave up 2 bases; unmatched junction bases: 1. This CDR3 has 15 residues. The germline V gene has CDR1 KGHSH and CDR2 LQKENI. This CDR3 reads CASSPPGQGTYEQYF. CDR3 in DNA: TGTGCCAGCTCACCACCGGGACAGGGGACCTACGAGCAGTACTTC.

CDR3: CASSFRLAGGSTDTQYF. In nucleotides, the CDR3 is TGTGCCAGCAGCTTTCGGCTAGCGGGGGGAAGCACAGATACGCAGTATTTT. The rearrangement links TRBV7-9 to TRBJ2-3, with 11 bases matching TRBD2. The CDR3 sequence is 17 residues long. Germline V lookup: CDR1 SEHNR, CDR2 FQNEAQ (reference sequence). V trimming: 3 bases; J trimming: 0 bases; junction bases outside the gene matches: 5.

The rearrangement uses TRBV6-6 and TRBJ1-1, with 8 bases matching TRBD1. Germline V lookup: CDR1 MNHNY, CDR2 SVGAGI (reference sequence). This CDR3 spans 14 amino acids. The V and J ends lost 7 bases and 1 base, in that order; junction bases with no gene match: 5. The CDR3 sequence is CASTYGQGNTEAFF. In DNA, the CDR3 is TGTGCCAGCACCTACGGACAGGGGAACACTGAAGCTTTCTTT.

The V gene is TRBV30, the J gene TRBJ1-5; D is unresolved. This CDR3 comprises 16 residues. From germline, CDR1 is GTSNPN and CDR2 SVGIG (reference sequence). The V and J ends lost 2 bases and 2 bases respectively, with 16 bases between them. Written as DNA, the CDR3 is TGTGCCTGGAGTAAAGATTTTCGGGTCGGCAATCAGCCCCAGCATTTT. This encodes CAWSKDFRVGNQPQHF.

The chain employs TRBV21-1 and TRBJ2-7; whether TRBD2, the table's D call, matches the DNA was not checked. TRBV21-1 is designated a pseudogene. CDR3 length equals 15 residues. The CDR3 is CASSTCGLAGYEQYF. The CDR3 nucleotides read TGTGCCAGCAGCACATGTGGACTAGCGGGATACGAGCAGTACTTC.

This chain links TRBV24-1 with TRBJ2-1, with 8 bases identical to TRBD1. The CDR3 spans 15 residues. J lost 5 bases, V lost 4 bases, and 6 bases had no gene match. Germline V gives CDR1 KGHDR, CDR2 SFDVKD. The CDR3 is CATSEPDRVNNEQFF. In DNA, the CDR3 is TGTGCCACCAGTGAACCGGACAGGGTTAACAATGAGCAGTTCTTC.

The chain links TRBV11-2 to TRBJ2-5; TRBD2 matches at 10 bases. V trimming: 1 base; J trimming: 10 bases; junction bases outside the gene matches: 3. The germline gives CDR1 SGHAT, CDR2 FQNNGV. This CDR3 contains 13 residues. In nucleotides, the CDR3 is TGTGCCAGCAGCTTAGGGAGCGGGGGGGACCAGTACTTC. Translated, it gives CASSLGSGGDQYF.

V gene TRBV19 combines with J gene TRBJ1-5; 7 nucleotides match TRBD1. CDR1 and CDR2 from the germline V gene are LNHDA and SQIVND (reference sequence). V lost 5 bases and J lost 0; bases outside the gene matches: 7. The CDR3 contains 16 residues. Here the CDR3 DNA reads TGTGCCAGTAGTCTACCGGGACAGCTTAGCAATCAGCCCCAGCATTTT. The encoded protein is CASSLPGQLSNQPQHF.

This clone came up a few times. This same CDR3 is encoded by further DNA sequences in the sample. The V gene is TRBV2, the J gene TRBJ1-6, with 9 bases aligning to TRBD1. With 6 bases clipped from V and 7 bases from J, the junction kept 1 base outside the gene matches. This CDR3 is 13 amino acids long. Germline V gene data show CDR1 as SNHLY and CDR2 as FYNNEI. CDR3 sequence: CASSGQGNSPLHF. DNA of the CDR3: TGTGCCAGCAGCGGACAGGGGAATTCACCCCTCCACTTT.

The chain couples TRBV6-5 to TRBJ2-3; TRBD1 is a possible D gene (6 bases). In germline, CDR1 is MNHEY, CDR2 SVGAGI. V lost 6 bases and J 3 bases, leaving 16 bases between the germline ends. There are 15 residues in the CDR3. The CDR3 region has the DNA TGTGCCAGCAGGGGGGCTAGGGCCTATACAGATACGCAGTATTTT. Amino acid sequence: CASRGARAYTDTQYF.

This sequence joins TRBV28 and TRBJ1-5; maybe TRBD1 (5 bases). Germline V gene data show CDR1 as MDHEN and CDR2 as SYDVKM. V lost 3 bases and J 5 bases, leaving 5 bases between the germline ends. The CDR3 is 12 amino acids. CDR3 residues: CASSLGHQPQHF. Here the CDR3 DNA reads TGTGCCAGCAGTTTGGGGCATCAGCCCCAGCATTTT.